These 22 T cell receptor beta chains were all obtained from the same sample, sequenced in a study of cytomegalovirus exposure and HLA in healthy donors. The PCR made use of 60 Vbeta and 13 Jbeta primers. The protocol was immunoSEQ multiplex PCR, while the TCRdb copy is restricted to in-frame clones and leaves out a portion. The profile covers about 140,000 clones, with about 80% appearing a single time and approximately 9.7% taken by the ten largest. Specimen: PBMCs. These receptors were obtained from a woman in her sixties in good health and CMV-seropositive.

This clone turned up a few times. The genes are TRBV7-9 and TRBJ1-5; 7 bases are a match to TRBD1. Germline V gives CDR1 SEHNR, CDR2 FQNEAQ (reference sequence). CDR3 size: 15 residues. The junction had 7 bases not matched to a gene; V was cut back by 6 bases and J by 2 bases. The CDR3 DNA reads TGTGCCAGCAGTCCCCAGGGGGGAGGCAATCAGCCCCAGCATTTT. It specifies CASSPQGGGNQPQHF.

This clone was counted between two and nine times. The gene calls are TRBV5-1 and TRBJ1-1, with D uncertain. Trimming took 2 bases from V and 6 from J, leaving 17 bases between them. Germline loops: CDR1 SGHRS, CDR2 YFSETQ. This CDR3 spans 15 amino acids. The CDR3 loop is CASSFQPTVSAEAFF. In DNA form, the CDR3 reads TGCGCCAGCAGCTTCCAACCAACAGTCTCCGCTGAAGCTTTCTTT.

The DNA of the CDR3 is TGTGCCAGCAGCGCCGGACTAAGGGTGGAGACCCAGTACTTC. Translated: CASSAGLRVETQYF. The chain carries TRBV9 and TRBJ2-5; tentatively, D is TRBD2 (6 bases). Germline lookup yields CDR1 SGDLS and CDR2 YYNGEE. The CDR3 runs 14 residues. The V end was cut by 3 bases, the J end by 5 bases, with 14 bases between. Combining the CDR3 with reference TRBV9 and TRBJ2-5 gives the whole variable domain DSGVTQTPKHLITATGQRVTLRCSPRSGDLSVYWYQQSLDQGLQFLIQYYNGEERAKGNILERFSAQQFPDLHSELNLSSLELGDSALYFCASSAGLRVETQYFGPGTRLLVL.

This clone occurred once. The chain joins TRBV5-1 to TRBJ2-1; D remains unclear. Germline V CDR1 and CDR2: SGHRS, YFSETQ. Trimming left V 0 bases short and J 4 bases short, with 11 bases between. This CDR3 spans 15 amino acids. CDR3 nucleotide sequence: TGCGCCAGCAGCTTGGTGCCGGGTGGGTACAATGAGCAGTTCTTC. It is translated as CASSLVPGGYNEQFF. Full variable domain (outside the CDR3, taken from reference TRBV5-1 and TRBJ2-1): KAGVTQTPRYLIKTRGQQVTLSCSPISGHRSVSWYQQTPGQGLQFLFEYFSETQRNKGNFPGRFSGRQFSNSRSEMNVSTLELGDSALYLCASSLVPGGYNEQFFGPGTRLTVL.

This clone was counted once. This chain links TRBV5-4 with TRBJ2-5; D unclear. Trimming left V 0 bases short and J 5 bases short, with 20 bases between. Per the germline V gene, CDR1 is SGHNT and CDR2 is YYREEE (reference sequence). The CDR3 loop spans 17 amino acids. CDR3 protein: CASSLVPLPLAKETQYF. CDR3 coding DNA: TGTGCCAGCAGCTTGGTCCCCCTCCCATTAGCAAAGGAGACCCAGTACTTC. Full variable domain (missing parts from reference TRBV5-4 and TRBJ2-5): ETGVTQSPTHLIKTRGQQVTLRCSSQSGHNTVSWYQQALGQGPQFIFQYYREEENGRGNFPPRFSGLQFPNYSSELNVNALELDDSALYLCASSLVPLPLAKETQYFGPGTRLLVL.

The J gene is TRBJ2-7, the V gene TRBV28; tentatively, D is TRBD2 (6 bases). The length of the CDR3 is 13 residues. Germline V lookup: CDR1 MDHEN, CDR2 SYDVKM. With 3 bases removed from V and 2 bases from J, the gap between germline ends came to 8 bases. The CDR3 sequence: CASSFPGAYEQYF. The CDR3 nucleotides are TGTGCCAGCAGTTTTCCGGGGGCCTACGAGCAGTACTTC.

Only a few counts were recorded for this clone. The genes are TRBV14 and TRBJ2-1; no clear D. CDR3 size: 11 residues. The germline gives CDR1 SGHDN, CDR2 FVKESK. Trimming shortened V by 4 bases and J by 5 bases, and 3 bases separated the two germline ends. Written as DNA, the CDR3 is TGTGCCAGCAGCCTCAACAATGAGCAGTTCTTC. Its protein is CASSLNNEQFF.

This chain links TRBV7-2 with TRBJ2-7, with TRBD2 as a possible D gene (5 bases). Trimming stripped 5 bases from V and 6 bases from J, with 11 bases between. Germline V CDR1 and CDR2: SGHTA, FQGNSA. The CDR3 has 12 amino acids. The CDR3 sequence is CASSKIEGEQYF. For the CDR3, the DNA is TGTGCCAGCAGCAAAATTGAGGGCGAGCAGTACTTC.

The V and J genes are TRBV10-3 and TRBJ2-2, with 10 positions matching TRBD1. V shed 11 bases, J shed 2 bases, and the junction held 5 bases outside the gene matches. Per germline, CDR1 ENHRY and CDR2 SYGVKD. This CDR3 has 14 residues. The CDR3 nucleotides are TGTGCCGTCGACAGGGGGCGCAACACCGGGGAGCTGTTTTTT. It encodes CAVDRGRNTGELFF.

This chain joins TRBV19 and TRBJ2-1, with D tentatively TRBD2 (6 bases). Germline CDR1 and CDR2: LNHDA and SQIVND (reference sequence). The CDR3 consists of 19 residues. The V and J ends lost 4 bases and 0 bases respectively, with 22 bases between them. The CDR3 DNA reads TGTGCCAGTAGTAAAGGGACTGGTGCTGGGGCCCTCTCCTACAATGAGCAGTTCTTC. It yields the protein CASSKGTGAGALSYNEQFF.

The CDR3 loop reads CASSLAGGGSDTQYF. The CDR3 region has the DNA TGTGCCAGCAGCTTAGCGGGAGGAGGATCAGATACGCAGTATTTT. The chain joins TRBV11-2 to TRBJ2-3, with 7 bases that match TRBD2. This CDR3 is 15 amino acids long. CDR1 is SGHAT, CDR2 FQNNGV, per germline. With V trimmed by 1 base and J by 4 bases, 5 bases remained unmatched. Based on the CDR3 plus reference TRBV11-2 and TRBJ2-3, the full variable domain is EAGVAQSPRYKIIEKRQSVAFWCNPISGHATLYWYQQILGQGPKLLIQFQNNGVVDDSQLPKDRFSAERLKGVDSTLKIQPAKLEDSAVYLCASSLAGGGSDTQYFGPGTRLTVL.

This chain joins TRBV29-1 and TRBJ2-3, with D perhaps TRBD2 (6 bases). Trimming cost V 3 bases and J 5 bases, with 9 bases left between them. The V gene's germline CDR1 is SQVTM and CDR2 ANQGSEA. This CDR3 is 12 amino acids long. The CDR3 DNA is TGCAGCGTTGAGGGGGGAGAAGATACGCAGTATTTT. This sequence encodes CSVEGGEDTQYF.

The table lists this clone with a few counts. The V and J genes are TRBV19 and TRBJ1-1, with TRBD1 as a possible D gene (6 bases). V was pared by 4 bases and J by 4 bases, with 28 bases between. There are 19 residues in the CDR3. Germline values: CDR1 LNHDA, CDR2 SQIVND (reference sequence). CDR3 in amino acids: CASSNGGWGGGRVGTEAFF. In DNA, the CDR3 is TGTGCCAGTAGTAATGGGGGGTGGGGCGGGGGGCGCGTCGGCACTGAAGCTTTCTTT.

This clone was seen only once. CDR3: CASSEAGGEYGYTF. The CDR3 DNA is TGTGCCAGCAGTGAAGCAGGGGGGGAATATGGCTACACCTTC. The chain couples TRBV6-1 to TRBJ1-2, with D possibly matching TRBD1 (6 bases). Trimming shortened V by 0 bases and J by 5 bases, and 10 bases separated the two germline ends. The CDR3 covers 14 residues. Germline CDR1 is MNHNS and CDR2 is SASEGT.

In DNA form, the CDR3 reads TGTGCCAGCAGCCAAGGCGCTAATCGGGATACGCAGTATTTT. This translates into CASSQGANRDTQYF. The chain is built from TRBV14 and TRBJ2-3, with D uncertain. The V and J ends lost 1 base and 6 bases respectively, with 11 bases between them. The CDR3 has 14 residues. CDR1 SGHDN and CDR2 FVKESK come from the germline V gene. Full variable domain (missing parts from reference TRBV14 and TRBJ2-3): EAGVTQFPSHSVIEKGQTVTLRCDPISGHDNLYWYRRVMGKEIKFLLHFVKESKQDESGMPNNRFLAERTGGTYSTLKVQPAELEDSGVYFCASSQGANRDTQYFGPGTRLTVL.

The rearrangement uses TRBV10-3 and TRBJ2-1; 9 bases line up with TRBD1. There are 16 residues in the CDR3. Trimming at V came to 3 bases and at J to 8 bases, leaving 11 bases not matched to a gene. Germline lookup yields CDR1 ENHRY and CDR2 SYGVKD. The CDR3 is CAISDGVSTGGHEQFF. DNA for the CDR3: TGTGCCATCAGTGATGGCGTTTCGACAGGGGGTCATGAGCAGTTCTTC.

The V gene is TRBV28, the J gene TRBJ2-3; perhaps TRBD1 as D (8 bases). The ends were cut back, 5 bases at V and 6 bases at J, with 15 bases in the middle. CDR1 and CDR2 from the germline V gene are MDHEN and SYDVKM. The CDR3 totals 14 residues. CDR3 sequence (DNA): TGTGCCAGCAGTCAGACAGGGGAGGGGGATACGCAGTATTTT. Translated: CASSQTGEGDTQYF.

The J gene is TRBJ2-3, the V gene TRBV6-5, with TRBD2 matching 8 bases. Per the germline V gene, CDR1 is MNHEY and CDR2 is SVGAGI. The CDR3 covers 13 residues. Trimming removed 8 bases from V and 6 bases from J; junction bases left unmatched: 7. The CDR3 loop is CASGAGTRDTQYF. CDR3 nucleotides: TGTGCCAGCGGTGCGGGGACTAGGGATACGCAGTATTTT.

In DNA form, the CDR3 reads TGTGCCAGCAGTGTAGGGGGCGGCTACACCTTC. This gives the protein CASSVGGGYTF. V is TRBV6-1 and J is TRBJ1-2; the match to TRBD1 covers 7 bases. The junction had 1 base not matched to a gene; V was cut back by 4 bases and J by 8 bases. The CDR3 loop spans 11 amino acids. CDR1 MNHNS and CDR2 SASEGT come from the germline V gene.

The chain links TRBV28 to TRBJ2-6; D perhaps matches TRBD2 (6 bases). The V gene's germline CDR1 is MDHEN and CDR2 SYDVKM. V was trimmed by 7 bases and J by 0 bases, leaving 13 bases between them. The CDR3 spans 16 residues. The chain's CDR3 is CASKPLGGSGANVLTF. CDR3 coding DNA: TGTGCCAGCAAACCCCTCGGGGGCTCTGGGGCCAACGTCCTGACTTTC.

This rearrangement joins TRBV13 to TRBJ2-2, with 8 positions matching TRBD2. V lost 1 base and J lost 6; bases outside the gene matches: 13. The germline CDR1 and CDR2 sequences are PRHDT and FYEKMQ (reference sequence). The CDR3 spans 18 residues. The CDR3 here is CASSLVTPGLEFPGELFF. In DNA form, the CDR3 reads TGTGCCAGCAGCTTAGTAACACCGGGACTAGAATTTCCCGGGGAGCTGTTTTTT.

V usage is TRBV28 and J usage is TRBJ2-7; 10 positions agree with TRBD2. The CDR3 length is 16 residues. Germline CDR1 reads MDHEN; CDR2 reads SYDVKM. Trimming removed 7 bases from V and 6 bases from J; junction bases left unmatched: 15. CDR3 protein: CASTQPSLEREGEQYF. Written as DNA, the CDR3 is TGTGCCAGCACTCAACCCTCGTTGGAGCGGGAGGGCGAGCAGTACTTC.